The text below deals with one T cell receptor beta chain. This entry is derived from a study of blood T cell repertoires in COVID-19. Study-wide context: Sources were T cells, B-cell-depleted T cells, or PBMCs; the material itself was cDNA or gDNA.

This table comes from immunoSEQ multiplex PCR, and its TCRdb copy is limited to in-frame clones, with some not included. Counted here are 120,000 or so clones, around 85% occurring once; the ten biggest clones make up 2.5% to 3%. This receptor was taken from a man aged 45 to 65 with acute or convalescent COVID-19. Sequencing was carried out using peripheral blood.

CDR3 in amino acids: CASSIDRAFGYGYTF. CDR3 DNA: TGTGCCAGTAGTATAGACAGGGCCTTCGGCTATGGCTACACCTTC. The gene calls are TRBV19 and TRBJ1-2; D might be TRBD1 (5 bases). Deletions cut 0 bases from V and 4 bases from J, with 12 bases between. Per the germline V gene, CDR1 is LNHDA and CDR2 is SQIVND (reference sequence). This CDR3 is built from 15 residues.